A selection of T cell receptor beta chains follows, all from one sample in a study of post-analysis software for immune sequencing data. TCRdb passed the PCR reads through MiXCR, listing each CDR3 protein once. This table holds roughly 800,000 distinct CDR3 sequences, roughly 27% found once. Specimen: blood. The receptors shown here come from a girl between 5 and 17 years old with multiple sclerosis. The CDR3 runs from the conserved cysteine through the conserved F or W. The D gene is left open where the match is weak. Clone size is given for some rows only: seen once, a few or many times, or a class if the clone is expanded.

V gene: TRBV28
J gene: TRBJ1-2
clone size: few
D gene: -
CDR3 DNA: TGTGCCAGCAGTACCAGGGAAGGGAGTTATGGCTACACCTTC
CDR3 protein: CASSTREGSYGYTF

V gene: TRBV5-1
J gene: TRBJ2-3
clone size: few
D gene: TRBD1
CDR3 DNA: TGCGCCAGCAGCTTGGAGGGACAGACCCCCCCAGATACGCAGTATTTT
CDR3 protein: CASSLEGQTPPDTQYF

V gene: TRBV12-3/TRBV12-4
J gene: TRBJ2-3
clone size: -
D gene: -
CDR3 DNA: TGTGCCAGCGGACCCGGCAGAGGGAGCGCAGATATGCAGTATTTT
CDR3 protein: CASGPGRGSADMQYF

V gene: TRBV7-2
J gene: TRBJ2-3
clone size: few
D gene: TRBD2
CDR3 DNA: TGTGCCAGCAGCAAGCGGGAGGGTCCCCTTGATCCGCAGTATTTT
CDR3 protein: CASSKREGPLDPQYF

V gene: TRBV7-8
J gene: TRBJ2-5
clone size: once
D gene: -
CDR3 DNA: TGTGCCAGCAGCAACCGGGTCCCGGAGACCCAGTACTTC
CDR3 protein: CASSNRVPETQYF

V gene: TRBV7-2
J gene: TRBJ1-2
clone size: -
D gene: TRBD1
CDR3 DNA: TGTGCCAGCAGCCTCCGACAGGGAGACTCATCTAACTATGGCTGCACCTTC
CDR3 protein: CASSLRQGDSSNYGCTF

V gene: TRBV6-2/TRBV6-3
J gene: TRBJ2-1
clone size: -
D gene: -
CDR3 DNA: TGTGCCAGCACCCAACCCGCGGGCAATGAGCAGTTCTTC
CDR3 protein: CASTQPAGNEQFF

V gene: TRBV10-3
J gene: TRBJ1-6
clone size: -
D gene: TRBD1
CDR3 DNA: TGTGCCATCAGTGTGTCGGACAGGGGGGTGGGGACACCCCTCCACTTT
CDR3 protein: CAISVSDRGVGTPLHF

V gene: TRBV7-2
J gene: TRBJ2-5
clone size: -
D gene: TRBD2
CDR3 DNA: TGTGCCAGCAGCTTGAGCGGGAGTAAAGAGACCCAGTACTTC
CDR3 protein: CASSLSGSKETQYF

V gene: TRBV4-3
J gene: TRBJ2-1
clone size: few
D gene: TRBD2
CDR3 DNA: TGCGCCAGCAGCCAAGTTGGGACTATAGGCAATGAGCAGTTCTTC
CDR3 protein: CASSQVGTIGNEQFF

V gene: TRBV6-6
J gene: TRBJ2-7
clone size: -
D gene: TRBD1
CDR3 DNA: TGTGCCAGCAGTAACCTCCGGGACAGGCCCTACGAGCAGTACTTC
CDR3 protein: CASSNLRDRPYEQYF

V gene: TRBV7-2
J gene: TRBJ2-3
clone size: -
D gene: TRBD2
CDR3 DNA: TGTGCCAGCACCCCCGGACTAGCATCAGATACGCAGTATTTT
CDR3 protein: CASTPGLASDTQYF

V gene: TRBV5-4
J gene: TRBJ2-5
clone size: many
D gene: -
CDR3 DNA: TGTGCCAACTCGGACTCCGGGGGAGAGACCCAGTACTTC
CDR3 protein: CANSDSGGETQYF

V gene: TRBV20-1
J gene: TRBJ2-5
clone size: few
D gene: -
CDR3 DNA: TGCAGTGCACAGGACTACACGTACCAAGAGACCCAGTACTTC
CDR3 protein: CSAQDYTYQETQYF

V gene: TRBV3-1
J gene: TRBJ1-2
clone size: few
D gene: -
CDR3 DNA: TGTGCCAGCAGCCAAGTTAGTACAGCCTATGGCTACACCTTC
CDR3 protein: CASSQVSTAYGYTF

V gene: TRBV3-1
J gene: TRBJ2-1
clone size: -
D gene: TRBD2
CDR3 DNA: TGTGCCAGCAGCCAAGCCGGGACTAGCGGGAGCGGTGAGCAGTTCTTC
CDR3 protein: CASSQAGTSGSGEQFF

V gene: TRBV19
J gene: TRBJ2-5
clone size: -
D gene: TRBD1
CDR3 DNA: TGTGCCAGTAGTATGACGCCGCAGGGGGCGACGGAGACCCAGTACTTC
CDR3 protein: CASSMTPQGATETQYF

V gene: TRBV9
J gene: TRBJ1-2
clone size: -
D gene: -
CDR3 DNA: TGTGCCAGCAGCGTAGATGGGGCCTACACCTTC
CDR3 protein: CASSVDGAYTF

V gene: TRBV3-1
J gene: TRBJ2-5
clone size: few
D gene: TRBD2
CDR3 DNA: TGTGCCAGCAGCCAAGGCTTAGCGGGGGAAGAGACCCAGTACTTC
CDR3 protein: CASSQGLAGEETQYF

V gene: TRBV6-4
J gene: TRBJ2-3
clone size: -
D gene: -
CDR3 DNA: TGTGCCAGCAGTCGACAGGGGAGGGAAGATACGCAGTATTTT
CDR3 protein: CASSRQGREDTQYF

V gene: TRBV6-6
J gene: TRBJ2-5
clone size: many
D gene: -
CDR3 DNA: TGTGCCAGCAGTTACCCCGGCAGCCAAGAGACCCAGTACTTC
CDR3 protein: CASSYPGSQETQYF

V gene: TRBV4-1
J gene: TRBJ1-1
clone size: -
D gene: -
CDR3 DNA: TGCGCCAGCAGCCAACTAGGTCCCCTCCGAGCTTTCTTT
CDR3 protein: CASSQLGPLRAFF

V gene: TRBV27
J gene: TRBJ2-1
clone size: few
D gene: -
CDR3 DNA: TGTGCCAGCAGTCCCCCGTCCGGGGCTGCAGGTGAGCAGTTCTTC
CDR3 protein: CASSPPSGAAGEQFF